This TCR beta chain derives from a study of type 1 regulatory T cells. Across the study: An in vitro protocol generated T-allo10, a Tr1-enriched, alloantigen-specific CD4 T cell product.

Note on this clonotype: Its specificity is unknown.

Graft donor-derived T-allo10 cells were described as host-alloantigen-specific, anergic, and alloantigen-specifically suppressive. V dropped 4 bases and J dropped 4 bases, with 14 bases sitting between them. This CDR3 has 14 residues. Germline CDR1 reads SGHRS; CDR2 reads YFSETQ. One entry per CDR3 protein results from TCRdb running MiXCR on the reads. This sample carries 60,000 to 80,000 distinct CDR3 sequences, about 62% of them seen once, and the ten largest clones take 6% to 9%. The source of this sequence is a human donor in good health. Sequenced material: cultured T cells, either the whole culture or a sorted T cell fraction (not recorded which). The subset denotes: Tr1-enriched cell product generated in vitro against host alloantigens. This chain connects TRBV5-1 to TRBJ2-5; D may be TRBD2 (6 bases). CDR3: CASSEGLSRETQYF. The CDR3 DNA reads TGCGCCAGCAGCGAGGGACTTAGCCGAGAGACCCAGTACTTC.